The rows below give T cell receptor beta chains drawn from one sample of a study of cytomegalovirus exposure and HLA in healthy donors. TCRdb's table, derived via immunoSEQ multiplex PCR, lists solely in-frame clones and lacks some. The sample holds approximately 130,000 clones. Material: PBMCs. The receptors were gathered from an older woman in good health and CMV-seronegative. The CDR3 runs from the conserved cysteine through the conserved F or W. A D gene is named only where the DNA matches it firmly.

J gene,D gene,V gene,CDR3 protein,CDR3 DNA
TRBJ2-6,NA,TRBV6-1,CASRDRSSGANVLTF,TGTGCCAGCAGAGATCGGAGCTCTGGGGCCAACGTCCTGACTTTC
TRBJ1-3,TRBD1,TRBV10-3,CAISGGQGGGNTIYF,TGTGCCATCAGTGGGGGACAGGGAGGTGGAAACACCATATATTTT
TRBJ1-2,TRBD1,TRBV5-1,CASSLAWTGKRDYGYTF,TGCGCCAGCAGCTTGGCATGGACAGGGAAGAGGGACTATGGCTACACCTTC
TRBJ1-5,NA,TRBV7-9,CASSLMGSQPQHF,TGTGCCAGCAGCTTAATGGGGAGTCAGCCCCAGCATTTT
TRBJ1-2,NA,TRBV9,CASAREGYGYTF,TGTGCCAGCGCGAGGGAGGGGTATGGCTACACCTTC
TRBJ2-1,TRBD2,TRBV7-3,CASSSPAGGSYNEQFF,TGTGCCAGCAGCTCCCCGGCGGGGGGCTCCTACAATGAGCAGTTCTTC
TRBJ1-6,TRBD1,TRBV27,CASSRGSGGSNSPLHF,TGTGCCAGCAGCCGAGGATCAGGGGGTTCTAATTCACCCCTCCACTTT
TRBJ1-1,NA,TRBV7-9,CASSSTDRETEAFF,TGTGCCAGCAGTTCAACGGATCGGGAGACTGAAGCTTTCTTT
TRBJ2-6,NA,TRBV2,CASSDRGTGANVLTF,TGTGCCAGCAGTGACCGAGGTACTGGGGCCAACGTCCTGACTTTC
TRBJ2-3,NA,TRBV29-1,CSVTGTSSTDTQYF,TGCAGCGTCACCGGGACATCTAGCACAGATACGCAGTATTTT
TRBJ2-7,NA,TRBV6-5,CASSKVREDHEQYF,TGTGCCAGCAGTAAAGTTAGGGAGGATCACGAGCAGTACTTC
TRBJ2-5,NA,TRBV2,CASRRAVETQYF,TGTGCCAGCAGGAGGGCTGTGGAGACCCAGTACTTC
TRBJ2-1,TRBD2,TRBV5-1,CASSRGGDNLNEQFF,TGCGCCAGCAGCCGGGGGGGGGACAACCTCAATGAGCAGTTCTTC